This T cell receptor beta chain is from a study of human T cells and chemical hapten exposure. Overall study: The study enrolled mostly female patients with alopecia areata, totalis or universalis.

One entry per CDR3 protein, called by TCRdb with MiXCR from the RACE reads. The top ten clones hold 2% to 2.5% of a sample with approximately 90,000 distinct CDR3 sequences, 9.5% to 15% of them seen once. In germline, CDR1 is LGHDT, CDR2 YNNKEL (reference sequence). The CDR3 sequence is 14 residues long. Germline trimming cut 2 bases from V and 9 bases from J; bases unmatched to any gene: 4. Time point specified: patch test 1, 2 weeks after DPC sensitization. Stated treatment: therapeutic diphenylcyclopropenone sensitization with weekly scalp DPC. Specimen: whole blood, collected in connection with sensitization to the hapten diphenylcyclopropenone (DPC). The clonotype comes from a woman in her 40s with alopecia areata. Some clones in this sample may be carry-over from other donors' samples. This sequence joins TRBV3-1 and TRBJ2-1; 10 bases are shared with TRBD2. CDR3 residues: CASSQLLAGSEQFF. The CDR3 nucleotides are TGTGCCAGCAGCCAACTACTAGCGGGGAGTGAGCAGTTCTTC.